One sample yielded the 20 T cell receptor beta chains listed below, sequenced in a study of T cell repertoires in cytomegalovirus infection. One entry per CDR3 protein, called by TCRdb with MiXCR from the reads. The data hold 100,000 to 150,000 distinct CDR3 sequences, with around 32% observed a single time. These receptors have no known antigen. Material: CD8+ T cells from cultured PBMCs, obtained from culture after CMV antigen stimulation. The receptors stem from a human donor in good health (CMV status not recorded). Some clones in this sample may be carry-over from other donors' samples.

This clonotype showed up just a few times. CDR3 DNA sequence: TGTGCCAGCAGTCCGGGACTAGCGAGGCAAGAGACCCAGTACTTC. This sequence encodes CASSPGLARQETQYF. J is TRBJ2-5 and V is TRBV6-6; 10 bases are shared with TRBD2. The germline CDR1 and CDR2 sequences are MNHNY and SVGAGI (reference sequence). The CDR3 covers 15 residues. Trimming took 5 bases from V and 2 from J; bases not matched to a gene: 5.

This clonotype was picked up many times. The J gene is TRBJ1-5, the V gene TRBV7-2; D possibly corresponds to TRBD1 (5 bases). Germline assignment: CDR1 SGHTA and CDR2 FQGNSA. The germline V and J ends were trimmed by 2 bases and 4 bases, with 12 bases remaining between them. CDR3 length equals 15 residues. The CDR3 DNA follows: TGTGCCAGCAGCTTACGGGGGGGGGGAAATCAGCCCCAGCATTTT. This encodes CASSLRGGGNQPQHF.

This chain links TRBV27 with TRBJ2-7, with TRBD1 matching over 11 bases. The CDR3 is 12 residues long. J lost 7 bases, V lost 9 bases, and 5 bases had no gene match. Germline assignment: CDR1 MNHEY and CDR2 SMNVEV (reference sequence). CDR3 nucleotides: TGTGCCAGTGGACAGGGGGCCAAGGAGCAGTACTTC. Amino acids: CASGQGAKEQYF.

The chain couples TRBV5-1 to TRBJ2-7; D may be TRBD1 or TRBD2 (5 bases each). Trimming removed 4 bases at V and 3 bases at J, with 17 bases between. The CDR3 runs 15 residues. Germline CDR1 SGHRS, CDR2 YFSETQ. This CDR3 is CASSPDQGRLYEQYF. The CDR3, as DNA: TGCGCCAGCAGCCCCGACCAGGGACGGCTCTACGAGCAGTACTTC.

Concerning this clonotype: No conserved phenylalanine or tryptophan is present at the end of the CDR3, so a read error is the likely explanation. The DNA is omitted, as the CDR3 cannot be located on it reliably, and the CDR3 follows TCRdb's listing. The chain combines TRBV3-1 with TRBJ2-7; the DNA was not used to check the table's D call, TRBD1. The V gene's germline CDR1 is LGHDT and CDR2 YNNKEL (reference sequence). Ends included, the CDR3 has 11 residues. The CDR3: CASSQEQIPSH.

The CDR3: CASSQGQGAFF. In nucleotides, the CDR3 is TGTGCCAGCAGCCAAGGACAGGGAGCTTTCTTT. The rearrangement links TRBV3-1 to TRBJ1-1, with TRBD1 identical over 7 bases. There are 11 residues in the CDR3. V dropped 1 base and J dropped 10; count of bases not matched to a gene: 0. CDR1 and CDR2 from the germline V gene are LGHDT and YNNKEL (reference sequence).

This clonotype was seen more than once but under ten times. V and J are TRBV7-8 and TRBJ2-7, with TRBD2 matching over 8 bases. CDR1 is SGHVS, CDR2 FQNEAQ, per germline. This CDR3 has 15 amino acids. The ends lost 1 base at V and 4 bases at J; junction bases unmatched: 6. CDR3 sequence (DNA): TGTGCCAGCAGCTTAGTGGCGGGGGGAGAATACGAGCAGTACTTC. This translates into CASSLVAGGEYEQYF.

In this sample, this clonotype turned up a few times. The V call is TRBV2, the J call TRBJ2-3, with 11 bases aligning to TRBD2. V lost 3 bases to trimming and J lost 5 bases; unmatched junction nucleotides: 7. Germline V CDR1 and CDR2: SNHLY, FYNNEI. There are 16 residues in the CDR3. CDR3 sequence (DNA): TGTGCCAGCAGTGACCCAGCTAGCGGGGGGCGAGATACGCAGTATTTT. Translated: CASSDPASGGRDTQYF.

This clonotype was recorded a few times. J is TRBJ2-1 and V is TRBV7-9, with 8 bases that match TRBD2. Trimming removed 5 bases from V and 4 bases from J; junction bases left unmatched: 7. CDR1 and CDR2 (germline): SEHNR, FQNEAQ (reference sequence). This CDR3 has 15 amino acids. As DNA, the CDR3 is TGTGCCAGCAGCCCTCAAGCGGGGGTTTACAATGAGCAGTTCTTC. Amino acid sequence: CASSPQAGVYNEQFF.

This clonotype appeared a few times. V usage is TRBV7-8 and J usage is TRBJ2-1, with TRBD2 as a possible D gene (5 bases). The CDR3 extends over 14 amino acids. Trimming shortened V by 8 bases and J by 0 bases, and 11 bases separated the two germline ends. CDR1 and CDR2 (germline): SGHVS, FQNEAQ. The CDR3 sequence is CASLRGSSYNEQFF. The CDR3, as DNA: TGTGCCAGCTTACGAGGGAGCTCCTACAATGAGCAGTTCTTC.

J is TRBJ2-7 and V is TRBV20-1; 8 bases match TRBD1. CDR1 and CDR2 (germline): DFQATT, SNEGSKA (reference sequence). Unmatched junction bases numbered 7, after V lost 0 bases and J lost 0 bases. The CDR3 loop spans 16 amino acids. The CDR3 bases are TGCAGTGCTAGAGACCCGACAGGGGTTAACTCCTACGAGCAGTACTTC. This encodes CSARDPTGVNSYEQYF.

This clonotype was recorded a few times. This chain links TRBV7-9 with TRBJ2-5; 9 bases are a match to TRBD2. Germline V gene data show CDR1 as SEHNR and CDR2 as FQNEAQ (reference sequence). Trimming took 1 base from V and 5 from J; bases not matched to a gene: 17. The CDR3 is 19 amino acids. CDR3: CASSLVGLAGLLVTETQYF. The DNA of the CDR3 is TGTGCCAGCAGCTTAGTTGGCCTAGCGGGGTTGTTGGTTACGGAGACCCAGTACTTC.

This clonotype was observed many times. The gene calls are TRBV6-1 and TRBJ2-7; tentatively, D is TRBD1 or TRBD2 (5 bases each). This CDR3 comprises 15 residues. Trimming shortened V by 2 bases and J by 7 bases, and 18 bases separated the two germline ends. Germline CDR1 and CDR2: MNHNS and SASEGT. DNA of the CDR3: TGTGCCAGCAGTGAACGGCACGGGGCACCGTGGGAGCAGTACTTC. Protein sequence: CASSERHGAPWEQYF.

The gene calls are TRBV19 and TRBJ1-1; D remains ambiguous. V lost 1 base and J lost 0, with 6 bases in between. The length of the CDR3 is 14 residues. Germline CDR1 reads LNHDA; CDR2 reads SQIVND (reference sequence). The CDR3 DNA sequence: TGTGCCAGTAGTATAGGCCAGATGAACACTGAAGCTTTCTTT. It is translated as CASSIGQMNTEAFF. The entire variable domain, with the rest obtained from reference TRBV19 and TRBJ1-1, is as follows: DGGITQSPKYLFRKEGQNVTLSCEQNLNHDAMYWYRQDPGQGLRLIYYSQIVNDFQKGDIAEGYSVSREKKESFPLTVTSAQKNPTAFYLCASSIGQMNTEAFFGQGTRLTVV.

The chain joins TRBV4-1 to TRBJ2-3, with a tentative D call TRBD2 (5 bases). CDR3 length: 16 amino acids. Germline V gene data show CDR1 as MGHRA and CDR2 as YSYEKL. V was cut by 3 bases and J by 4 bases, with 17 bases left in between. CDR3: CASSHPGLGPADTQYF. CDR3 sequence (DNA): TGCGCCAGCAGCCATCCCGGACTCGGGCCGGCAGATACGCAGTATTTT.

This clonotype was recorded a few times. The genes are TRBV7-2 and TRBJ2-1, with TRBD1 matching 7 bases. This CDR3 spans 11 amino acids. CDR1 and CDR2 from the germline V gene are SGHTA and FQGNSA. V trimming: 5 bases; J trimming: 14 bases; junction bases outside the gene matches: 6. The CDR3 sequence is CASSTGTVEFF. For the CDR3, the DNA is TGTGCCAGCAGCACCGGGACAGTAGAGTTCTTC.

This clonotype was counted at least ten times. V usage is TRBV28 and J usage is TRBJ1-2, with a tentative D call TRBD1 (5 bases). The CDR3 has 17 residues. Deletions cut 7 bases from V and 4 bases from J, with 25 bases between. In germline, CDR1 is MDHEN, CDR2 SYDVKM. The CDR3 DNA reads as TGTGCCAGCAACGGCCTTGGACGGTACCACGGGGGCTATGGCTACACCTTC. It translates to CASNGLGRYHGGYGYTF.

The chain is built from TRBV9 and TRBJ2-1; 13 bases fit TRBD2. The junction had 5 bases not matched to a gene; V was cut back by 4 bases and J by 4 bases. This CDR3 region has 16 residues. Germline-derived CDR1 and CDR2 are SGDLS and YYNGEE. This CDR3 is CASSSTSGGSYNEQFF. CDR3 nucleotides: TGTGCCAGCAGCTCGACTAGCGGGGGGTCTTACAATGAGCAGTTCTTC.

The genes are TRBV2 and TRBJ2-1, with D unclear. V was clipped by 8 bases and J by 4 bases, with 21 bases between them. The CDR3 runs 16 residues. Germline V gene lookup returns CDR1 SNHLY and CDR2 FYNNEI. The CDR3 here is CASDKIDSLRYNEQFF. The CDR3, as DNA: TGTGCCAGCGATAAAATTGACTCCCTCCGATACAATGAGCAGTTCTTC.

J is TRBJ2-7 and V is TRBV10-3, with no clear D. Germline CDR1 reads ENHRY; CDR2 reads SYGVKD. Trimming left V 0 bases short and J 1 base short, with 10 bases between. The CDR3 is made up of 15 amino acids. This chain's CDR3 is CAISESDDSSYEQYF. DNA for the CDR3: TGTGCCATCAGTGAGTCTGATGATAGTTCCTACGAGCAGTACTTC.